The 28 T cell receptor beta chains presented below share a single source sample, sequenced in a study of Ad26.COV2.S vaccination and SARS-CoV-2 variants. Documented treatment: some 19 received Ad26.COV2.S at low or high dose, single or two shots; 5 received placebo; per-sample allocation not given. Each sample was drawn 63 days after the first injection (of vaccine or placebo). Method: immunoSEQ multiplex PCR; TCRdb's copy keeps in-frame clones and lacks some. The sample carries about 350,000 clones, around 88% recorded once. Here the sequenced sample was peripheral blood, taken in a trial of Ad26.COV2.S vaccine versus placebo. The receptors were gathered from a person between 18 and 60 years old who received the Ad26.COV2.S COVID-19 vaccine or a placebo.

The chain is built from TRBV24-1 and TRBJ1-1; 9 positions match TRBD1. CDR1 is KGHDR, CDR2 SFDVKD, per germline. Germline trimming cut 4 bases from V and 5 bases from J; bases unmatched to any gene: 4. The CDR3 consists of 14 residues. Here the CDR3 reads CATSDGTGTTEAFF. DNA of the CDR3: TGTGCCACCAGTGACGGGACAGGGACAACTGAAGCTTTCTTT.

V and J are TRBV28 and TRBJ1-1, with D tentatively TRBD1 (6 bases). CDR3 length: 14 residues. With 7 bases removed from V and 5 bases from J, the gap between germline ends came to 17 bases. Germline values: CDR1 MDHEN, CDR2 SYDVKM. Here the CDR3 reads CASTLRGVWTEAFF. DNA of the CDR3: TGTGCCAGCACCCTCAGGGGCGTATGGACTGAAGCTTTCTTT. Full variable domain (missing parts from reference TRBV28 and TRBJ1-1): DVKVTQSSRYLVKRTGEKVFLECVQDMDHENMFWYRQDPGLGLRLIYFSYDVKMKEKGDIPEGYSVSREKKERFSLILESASTNQTSMYLCASTLRGVWTEAFFGQGTRLTVV.

This clone came up once. The V and J genes are TRBV28 and TRBJ2-1, with 7 nucleotides matching TRBD1. The length of the CDR3 is 15 residues. From germline, CDR1 is MDHEN and CDR2 SYDVKM. Trimming cost V 6 bases and J 8 bases; bases outside gene matches: 13. The CDR3 spells CASSNRDSQNDEQFF. DNA for the CDR3: TGTGCCAGCAGCAACCGGGACAGCCAGAACGATGAGCAGTTCTTC.

The chain is built from TRBV3-1 (or the pseudogene TRBV3-2) and TRBJ2-4, with TRBD2 matching over 9 bases. The V segment lost 1 base and the J segment 11 bases; nucleotides outside the gene matches: 9. CDR1 LGHDT and CDR2 YNNKEL come from the germline V gene (reference sequence). This CDR3 comprises 15 residues. DNA of the CDR3: TGTGCCAGCAGCCAAGCCCCTGGAGCGGGGGGCCTTCAGTACTTC. Amino acid sequence: CASSQAPGAGGLQYF.

This clone occurred once. V gene TRBV10-3 combines with J gene TRBJ2-3; D might be TRBD1 (5 bases). The CDR3 loop spans 14 amino acids. Germline loops: CDR1 ENHRY, CDR2 SYGVKD. V lost 8 bases and J lost 2, with 14 bases in between. The CDR3 DNA reads TGTGCCATCGGGGCAACCAATCCCACAGATACGCAGTATTTT. The encoded protein is CAIGATNPTDTQYF.

The J gene is TRBJ2-1, the V gene TRBV28, with D perhaps matching TRBD2 (6 bases). Trimming pared 2 bases from V and 8 bases from J, leaving 10 bases between. The CDR3 contains 13 residues. Germline V gene lookup returns CDR1 MDHEN and CDR2 SYDVKM. CDR3 sequence: CASSLNAGYEQFF. CDR3 nucleotide sequence: TGTGCCAGCAGTTTAAATGCGGGATATGAGCAGTTCTTC.

The chain has TRBV6-5 and TRBJ2-7, with 9 bases identical to TRBD1. Germline V gene sequence: CDR1 MNHEY, CDR2 SVGAGI. J was trimmed by 5 bases and V by 2 bases; bases with no gene match: 7. The CDR3 covers 15 residues. The CDR3 DNA is TGTGCCAGCAGTTACCTCGGACAGGGGATCGACGAGCAGTACTTC. Amino acids: CASSYLGQGIDEQYF.

This chain links TRBV27 with TRBJ2-7; no firm D call. This CDR3 has 9 residues. Germline V gene lookup returns CDR1 MNHEY and CDR2 SMNVEV (reference sequence). Trimming removed 8 bases from V and 4 bases from J, with 3 bases in between. CDR3 in amino acids: CASGYEQYF. Here the CDR3 DNA reads TGTGCCAGCGGTTACGAGCAGTACTTC.

The CDR3 region has the DNA TGTGCCAGCAGACCTAGTAGTTTCTACGAGCAGTACTTC. As protein: CASRPSSFYEQYF. The chain joins TRBV11-2 to TRBJ2-7; no clear D. CDR3 length: 13 residues. Germline CDR1 reads SGHAT; CDR2 reads FQNNGV. V dropped 6 bases and J dropped 3 bases, with 12 bases sitting between them.

The chain is built from TRBV28 and TRBJ1-2, with a possible D match to TRBD1 (5 bases). CDR1 and CDR2 (germline): MDHEN, SYDVKM. Trimming removed 6 bases from V and 10 bases from J, with 12 bases in between. CDR3 length: 11 amino acids. The CDR3 region has the DNA TGTGCCAGCAGCCGGGACGGTCTCTACACCTTC. Residues: CASSRDGLYTF.

The chain carries TRBV7-9 and TRBJ2-1; 9 bases align to TRBD2. Germline assignment: CDR1 SEHNR and CDR2 FQNEAQ (reference sequence). The CDR3 runs to 14 residues. The V and J ends lost 0 bases and 10 bases, in that order; junction bases with no gene match: 4. The CDR3 region is CASSLATSGREQFF. DNA of the CDR3: TGTGCCAGCAGCTTAGCAACTAGCGGGCGAGAGCAGTTCTTC.

This chain connects TRBV7-9 to TRBJ1-5; TRBD1 agrees at 7 bases. The germline V gene has CDR1 SEHNR and CDR2 FQNEAQ (reference sequence). The CDR3 sequence is 13 residues long. The trim removed 7 bases at V and 6 bases at J, leaving 6 bases unmatched. The CDR3 is CASNTGESQPQHF. CDR3 sequence (DNA): TGTGCCAGCAATACAGGGGAGAGTCAGCCCCAGCATTTT.

J is TRBJ2-5 and V is TRBV28; 11 nucleotides match TRBD2. Germline V gene data show CDR1 as MDHEN and CDR2 as SYDVKM. The CDR3 has 17 amino acids. V shed 1 base, J shed 2 bases, and the junction held 6 bases outside the gene matches. CDR3 DNA: TGTGCCAGCAGTTTATCAGGACTAGCGGGCCCACAAGAGACCCAGTACTTC. This translates into CASSLSGLAGPQETQYF.

This chain uses TRBV20-1 with TRBJ2-3; tentatively, D is TRBD1 or TRBD2 (5 bases each). The CDR3 consists of 16 residues. Germline V gene sequence: CDR1 DFQATT, CDR2 SNEGSKA (reference sequence). Trimming took off 3 bases at V and 4 bases at J, with 20 bases between the two ends. The CDR3: CSASSRPQRGPDTQYF. The CDR3, as DNA: TGCAGTGCTAGTTCGCGGCCTCAGAGGGGCCCAGATACGCAGTATTTT.

Here the CDR3 reads CASSPYGGVDTEAFF. The CDR3 DNA follows: TGTGCCAGCAGCCCTTATGGGGGGGTGGACACTGAAGCTTTCTTT. The rearrangement uses TRBV7-3 and TRBJ1-1; D perhaps matches TRBD1 (5 bases). The V and J ends lost 5 bases and 3 bases respectively, with 16 bases between them. Per germline, CDR1 SGHTA and CDR2 FQGTGA. The CDR3 contains 15 residues.

The chain recombines TRBV7-9 with TRBJ1-1; the D is unclear. The CDR3 has 13 residues. V lost 3 bases to trimming and J lost 3 bases, with 8 bases between them. Germline V gene data show CDR1 as SEHNR and CDR2 as FQNEAQ (reference sequence). Here the CDR3 DNA reads TGTGCCAGCAGCTTGTCGATCGACACTGAAGCTTTCTTT. It is translated as CASSLSIDTEAFF.

The V gene is TRBV29-1, the J gene TRBJ1-2, with 7 bases fitting TRBD1. The CDR3 spans 14 residues. Trimming at V came to 7 bases and at J to 3 bases, leaving 11 bases not matched to a gene. Germline V gives CDR1 SQVTM, CDR2 ANQGSEA. As DNA, the CDR3 is TGCAGCGCTAGACGACAGGGCTCAGACTATGGCTACACCTTC. Amino acid sequence: CSARRQGSDYGYTF.

V usage is TRBV24-1 and J usage is TRBJ2-5; D is possibly TRBD1 (6 bases). The CDR3 contains 13 residues. Germline CDR1 KGHDR, CDR2 SFDVKD. Trimming pared 6 bases from V and 5 bases from J, leaving 12 bases between. CDR3: CATSSGTPETQYF. DNA of the CDR3: TGTGCCACCAGTTCCGGGACACCCGAGACCCAGTACTTC.

Concerning this clone itself: Other DNA sequences in this sample translate to the same CDR3. The V and J genes are TRBV4-1 and TRBJ1-2; D is possibly TRBD1 (6 bases). Trimming removed 3 bases from V and 6 bases from J, with 11 bases in between. CDR1 is MGHRA and CDR2 is YSYEKL in the germline V gene. This CDR3 has 13 residues. CDR3 coding DNA: TGCGCCAGCAGCCAGGGACAAGGGGATGGCTACACCTTC. Residues: CASSQGQGDGYTF.

V and J are TRBV10-1 and TRBJ2-7; TRBD2 aligns across 7 bases. Germline V gene lookup returns CDR1 WNHNN and CDR2 SYGVQD (reference sequence). This CDR3 has 15 residues. Trimming at V came to 4 bases and at J to 3 bases, leaving 9 bases not matched to a gene. CDR3 sequence: CASSAGWRGNYEQYF. As DNA, the CDR3 is TGCGCCAGCAGTGCTGGTTGGCGGGGGAACTACGAGCAGTACTTC.

This clone was picked up one time. This chain links TRBV7-9 with TRBJ2-3; 10 bases line up with TRBD1. J lost 4 bases, V lost 5 bases, and 9 bases had no gene match. The germline CDR1 and CDR2 sequences are SEHNR and FQNEAQ (reference sequence). CDR3 length: 16 residues. CDR3 region: CASSPPGQGFADTQYF. The CDR3 bases are TGTGCCAGCAGCCCCCCGGGACAGGGGTTCGCAGATACGCAGTATTTT.

V gene TRBV11-2 combines with J gene TRBJ2-7, with 12 bases fitting TRBD1. The CDR3 is made up of 13 amino acids. J lost 5 bases, V lost 5 bases, and 1 base had no gene match. Germline CDR1 SGHAT, CDR2 FQNNGV. The CDR3 nucleotides read TGTGCCAGCAGCCGGGACAGGGGGCACGAGCAGTACTTC. It is translated as CASSRDRGHEQYF. Supplemented by reference TRBV11-2 and TRBJ2-7, the full variable domain reads EAGVAQSPRYKIIEKRQSVAFWCNPISGHATLYWYQQILGQGPKLLIQFQNNGVVDDSQLPKDRFSAERLKGVDSTLKIQPAKLEDSAVYLCASSRDRGHEQYFGPGTRLTVT.

This chain connects TRBV7-2 to TRBJ2-7; maybe TRBD2 (5 bases). Deletions cut 6 bases from V and 2 bases from J, with 14 bases between. This CDR3 has 14 residues. CDR1 is SGHTA and CDR2 is FQGNSA in the germline V gene. CDR3 in DNA: TGTGCCAGCAGTCTTCCACTAGTGACCTACGAGCAGTACTTC. Translating it yields CASSLPLVTYEQYF.

The rearrangement uses TRBV18 and TRBJ1-1; 7 bases align to TRBD1. There are 15 residues in the CDR3. CDR1 KGHSH and CDR2 LQKENI come from the germline V gene. The V gene end was trimmed by 4 bases and the J gene end by 1 base; junction bases not matched to a gene: 6. CDR3 coding DNA: TGTGCCAGCTCACTCCATGGACAGGCGAACACTGAAGCTTTCTTT. Residues: CASSLHGQANTEAFF.

The rearrangement uses TRBV6-5 and TRBJ2-2; D call uncertain. V dropped 6 bases and J dropped 1 base, with 6 bases sitting between them. CDR1 and CDR2 (germline): MNHEY, SVGAGI. The CDR3 runs to 13 residues. The CDR3 nucleotides are TGTGCCAGCAGGGCGGAGAACACCGGGGAGCTGTTTTTT. It yields the protein CASRAENTGELFF.

The chain couples TRBV21-1 to TRBJ1-2; the table's TRBD1 call for D was not verified on the DNA. TRBV21-1 is deemed a pseudogene. The CDR3 covers 13 residues. The CDR3 spells CASSKVLRGGYTF. CDR3 nucleotides: TGTGCCAGCAGCAAAGTTCTCAGGGGGGGCTACACCTTC.

This clone was seen at least ten times. The chain uses TRBV5-1 and TRBJ2-5, with D possibly called TRBD1 or TRBD2 (5 bases each). Germline assignment: CDR1 SGHRS and CDR2 YFSETQ. The CDR3 spans 16 residues. V shed 4 bases and J shed 4 bases, with 20 bases lying between them. CDR3 nucleotide sequence: TGCGCCAGCAGCCCCGAGGGGACCCTAAGGGCAGAGACCCAGTACTTC. It translates to CASSPEGTLRAETQYF.

The chain has TRBV28 and TRBJ2-6, with D possibly TRBD2 on 5 matching bases. Germline V gene sequence: CDR1 MDHEN, CDR2 SYDVKM. Trimming left V 2 bases short and J 2 bases short, with 10 bases between. The CDR3 sequence is 16 residues long. The CDR3 protein is CASSLRGQTGANVLTF. In DNA form, the CDR3 reads TGTGCCAGCAGTTTAAGAGGGCAAACTGGGGCCAACGTCCTGACTTTC.